The 20 T cell receptor beta chains listed next were all sequenced from one sample in a study of T cell changes during pregnancy in multiple sclerosis. Profiling relied on immunoSEQ multiplex PCR, and the TCRdb table lists in-frame clones only, not all of them. Of roughly 40,000 clones detected, 91% appear once; the ten largest clones hold approximately 0.73%. This material consisted of CD4+ T cells from peripheral blood mononuclear cells, taken before pregnancy. Receptors originate from a female donor with multiple sclerosis, enrolled in a pregnancy study.

The rearrangement uses TRBV16 and TRBJ2-7; 10 bases align to TRBD1. Looked up from germline, CDR1 is KGHSY and CDR2 is FQNENV. The CDR3 totals 20 residues. Losses at the gene ends were 4 bases for V and 5 bases for J; bases not matched to a gene: 23. DNA for the CDR3: TGTGCCAGCAGCCCCCTCCAGGGCGGGTCCGGGACAGGGGAAACAAACGAGCAGTACTTC. It translates to CASSPLQGGSGTGETNEQYF.

The genes are TRBV18 and TRBJ2-2; weak D call: TRBD2 (6 bases). V shed 4 bases and J shed 0 bases, with 15 bases lying between them. Germline assignment: CDR1 KGHSH and CDR2 LQKENI. This CDR3 spans 17 amino acids. CDR3 in DNA: TGTGCCAGCTCACGGGCCGGGACTCGTTCGAACACCGGGGAGCTGTTTTTT. Amino acid sequence: CASSRAGTRSNTGELFF.

The chain combines TRBV6-4 with TRBJ1-6; no clear D. Germline CDR1 MRHNA, CDR2 SNTAGT. There are 13 residues in the CDR3. Between the trimmed V and J ends, which lost 6 bases and 5 bases, there was a span of 8 bases. CDR3 sequence: CASRVGDNSPLHF. DNA of the CDR3: TGTGCCAGCAGGGTGGGCGATAATTCACCCCTCCACTTT.

This chain uses TRBV19 with TRBJ1-1; D is perhaps TRBD1 (6 bases). V dropped 7 bases and J dropped 0 bases, with 24 bases sitting between them. CDR1 and CDR2 (germline): LNHDA, SQIVND (reference sequence). The CDR3 length is 18 residues. CDR3 loop: CASINVVGVWTVNTEAFF. The DNA for the CDR3 is TGTGCCAGTATCAATGTGGTAGGAGTGTGGACAGTGAACACTGAAGCTTTCTTT.

The chain recombines TRBV27 with TRBJ1-6; D might be TRBD1 (6 bases). The CDR3 is 15 residues long. Germline-derived CDR1 and CDR2 are MNHEY and SMNVEV (reference sequence). The V end was cut by 2 bases, the J end by 6 bases, with 11 bases between. CDR3 coding DNA: TGTGCCAGCAGTTTAGAGGGGGTCTCTAATTCACCCCTCCACTTT. It codes for CASSLEGVSNSPLHF.

V and J are TRBV7-2 and TRBJ2-3, with 11 bases aligning to TRBD2. The CDR3 totals 16 residues. Germline trimming cut 5 bases from V and 5 bases from J; bases unmatched to any gene: 9. Germline CDR1 reads SGHTA; CDR2 reads FQGNSA. The CDR3 DNA is TGTGCCAGCAGCCCCCATAGCGGGGGGGCCAGAGATACGCAGTATTTT. This gives the protein CASSPHSGGARDTQYF.

CDR3: CASSQKRPDRRKNEKLFF. CDR3 sequence (DNA): TGTGCCAGCAGTCAAAAAAGACCAGACAGAAGAAAAAATGAAAAACTGTTTTTT. The rearrangement uses TRBV25-1 and TRBJ1-4; TRBD1 might be the D (5 bases). Germline values: CDR1 MGHDK, CDR2 SYGVNS. The CDR3 sequence is 18 residues long. V was pared by 5 bases and J by 5 bases, with 24 bases between.

V and J are TRBV2 and TRBJ2-7; D is uncertain. V lost 5 bases to trimming and J lost 0 bases, with 5 bases between them. This CDR3 comprises 12 residues. In germline, CDR1 is SNHLY, CDR2 FYNNEI. CDR3 region: CASSPGSYEQYF. The CDR3 DNA is TGTGCCAGCAGTCCGGGCTCCTACGAGCAGTACTTC.

This clone was recorded a few times. The chain carries TRBV18 and TRBJ1-1, with a tentative D call TRBD1 (5 bases). Germline CDR1 is KGHSH and CDR2 is LQKENI. Trimming cost V 2 bases and J 1 base, with 8 bases left between them. This CDR3 has 14 amino acids. In DNA, the CDR3 is TGTGCCAGCTCACCAATCGGACAGAACACTGAAGCTTTCTTT. Amino acid sequence: CASSPIGQNTEAFF.

The chain carries TRBV25-1 and TRBJ1-5; 9 positions agree with TRBD1. CDR3 length equals 14 residues. CDR1 is MGHDK, CDR2 SYGVNS, per germline. With V trimmed by 5 bases and J by 4 bases, 3 bases remained unmatched. The CDR3 DNA reads as TGTGCCAGCAGTTCGACAGGGGGGAATCAGCCCCAGCATTTT. Its protein is CASSSTGGNQPQHF.

The CDR3 DNA sequence: TGTGCCAGCAGCTTTACAGGGATCGGGTATGGCTACACCTTC. Translation: CASSFTGIGYGYTF. The gene calls are TRBV7-9 and TRBJ1-2; D perhaps matches TRBD1 (6 bases). Germline CDR1 reads SEHNR; CDR2 reads FQNEAQ (reference sequence). The V and J ends lost 3 bases and 5 bases respectively, with 13 bases between them. The CDR3 spans 14 residues. The whole variable domain, remainder taken from reference TRBV7-9 and TRBJ1-2, is DTGVSQNPRHKITKRGQNVTFRCDPISEHNRLYWYRQTLGQGPEFLTYFQNEAQLEKSRLLSDRFSAERPKGSFSTLEIQRTEQGDSAMYLCASSFTGIGYGYTFGSGTRLTVV.

The chain employs TRBV4-2 and TRBJ2-2, with 11 bases identical to TRBD2. CDR3 length: 17 residues. Germline V gives CDR1 LGHNA, CDR2 YNFKEQ. The J segment lost 0 bases and the V segment lost 2 bases, leaving 2 bases of the junction unmatched. Written as DNA, the CDR3 is TGTGCCAGCAGCCAATTTAGCGGGGGGGCGAACACCGGGGAGCTGTTTTTT. Translation gives CASSQFSGGANTGELFF.

The genes are TRBV10-3 and TRBJ1-2; D is unclear. V was pared by 10 bases and J by 4 bases, with 13 bases between. CDR1 is ENHRY, CDR2 SYGVKD, per germline. CDR3 length: 12 amino acids. The CDR3 nucleotides read TGTGCCACGAGACGGAACAGCTATGGCTACACCTTC. As protein: CATRRNSYGYTF.

J is TRBJ2-5 and V is TRBV7-2; 10 nucleotides agree with TRBD1. Germline CDR1 SGHTA, CDR2 FQGNSA. This CDR3 region has 14 residues. The trim removed 5 bases at V and 5 bases at J, leaving 5 bases unmatched. The CDR3 here is CASSQGTGAETQYF. DNA of the CDR3: TGTGCCAGCAGCCAGGGGACAGGGGCCGAGACCCAGTACTTC.

The J gene is TRBJ1-1, the V gene TRBV6-6; D gene unclear. Germline V gene sequence: CDR1 MNHNY, CDR2 SVGAGI (reference sequence). Trimming left V 10 bases short and J 11 bases short, with 17 bases between. The CDR3 covers 11 residues. The chain's CDR3 is CATAPGAGAFF. The CDR3 coding sequence is TGTGCCACTGCCCCGGGAGCGGGGGCTTTCTTT.

This clone was counted once. V and J are TRBV19 and TRBJ2-7; the match to TRBD1 covers 9 bases. Germline CDR1 reads LNHDA; CDR2 reads SQIVND (reference sequence). V gave up 4 bases and J gave up 3 bases; unmatched junction bases: 4. The CDR3 spans 14 residues. The CDR3 is CASSKTGGLYEQYF. CDR3 nucleotide sequence: TGTGCCAGTAGTAAGACAGGGGGTCTCTACGAGCAGTACTTC.

The chain links TRBV4-1 to TRBJ2-3; TRBD2 aligns across 10 bases. The V segment lost 1 base and the J segment 8 bases; nucleotides outside the gene matches: 9. Germline-derived CDR1 and CDR2 are MGHRA and YSYEKL. The CDR3 contains 16 residues. The CDR3 DNA is TGCGCCAGCAGCCAAGTAACCCAGCGGGGGGGTGGTACGCAGTATTTT. It translates to CASSQVTQRGGGTQYF.

The chain links TRBV6-5 to TRBJ1-1; the D gene is possibly TRBD1 (5 bases). The CDR3 is 14 residues long. Trimming pared 2 bases from V and 0 bases from J, leaving 7 bases between. CDR1 is MNHEY and CDR2 is SVGAGI in the germline V gene. The CDR3 protein is CASSYRQMNTEAFF. CDR3 DNA sequence: TGTGCCAGCAGTTACCGACAGATGAACACTGAAGCTTTCTTT.

This clone has more than one count but fewer than ten. The chain joins TRBV29-1 to TRBJ1-1; TRBD1 matches 11 bases. This CDR3 comprises 14 residues. The V gene end was trimmed by 4 bases and the J gene end by 4 bases; junction bases not matched to a gene: 5. Germline V gene sequence: CDR1 SQVTM, CDR2 ANQGSEA. The CDR3 reads CSVVGTGGSTEAFF. Here the CDR3 DNA reads TGCAGCGTTGTCGGGACAGGGGGTTCCACTGAAGCTTTCTTT.

A few counts support this clone. J is TRBJ1-2 and V is TRBV6-6; 8 bases match TRBD1. Germline loops: CDR1 MNHNY, CDR2 SVGAGI (reference sequence). The CDR3 is 13 amino acids. The trim removed 6 bases at V and 4 bases at J, leaving 4 bases unmatched. CDR3 DNA sequence: TGTGCCAGCAGACAACAGGGGGGCTATGGCTACACCTTC. It encodes CASRQQGGYGYTF.